One sample yielded the 12 T cell receptor beta chains listed below, sequenced in a study of T cells in Graves' hyperthyroidism and ophthalmopathy. There were TCR beta CDR3 regions amplified from RNA transcripts. HTBI primers were the set used in a first-round RT-PCR of the TCR CDR3. TCRdb independently ran MiXCR on the multiplex PCR reads; one entry per CDR3 protein. The data show approximately 740,000 distinct CDR3 sequences, with 12% to 15% seen just once and around 9.6% held by the top ten. Sample: blood. These receptors were obtained from a woman under 30 with Graves' hyperthyroidism.

This clonotype was observed at least ten times. V gene TRBV4-1 combines with J gene TRBJ2-3; weak D call: TRBD2 (6 bases). The CDR3 runs to 17 residues. V was pared by 2 bases and J by 2 bases, with 17 bases between. From germline, CDR1 is MGHRA and CDR2 YSYEKL. CDR3 DNA sequence: TGCGCCAGCAGCCAATTCGGGACTCCCACCCTCACAGATACGCAGTATTTT. This sequence encodes CASSQFGTPTLTDTQYF.

The chain uses TRBV7-9 and TRBJ2-7; TRBD1 agrees at 9 bases. CDR3 length equals 12 residues. Germline V lookup: CDR1 SEHNR, CDR2 FQNEAQ (reference sequence). V lost 4 bases to trimming and J lost 8 bases; unmatched junction nucleotides: 3. The DNA of the CDR3 is TGTGCCAGCAGCTCAGACAGGGGGAAGCAGTACTTC. Its translation: CASSSDRGKQYF.

The chain combines TRBV2 with TRBJ2-5, with TRBD1 as a possible D gene (6 bases). The CDR3 is 12 amino acids. The ends were cut back, 5 bases at V and 3 bases at J, with 7 bases in the middle. Looked up from germline, CDR1 is SNHLY and CDR2 is FYNNEI. CDR3 DNA sequence: TGTGCCAGCAGTAGACAGGAAGAGACCCAGTACTTC. It is translated as CASSRQEETQYF.

As concerns this clonotype: Given a much more abundant clone one base away, this may be a read error. This sequence joins TRBV30 and TRBJ2-5; D uncertain. Looked up from germline, CDR1 is GTSNPN and CDR2 is SVGIG (reference sequence). This CDR3 spans 15 amino acids. The V and J ends lost 0 bases and 5 bases respectively, with 16 bases between them. CDR3 region: CAWSVTMGMHETQYF. Here the CDR3 DNA reads TGTGCCTGGAGTGTAACTATGGGGATGCACGAGACCCAGTACTTC.

In regard to this clonotype: A much larger clone lies a single base off, so this may be a read error. Without the conserved terminal phenylalanine or tryptophan, this CDR3 likely stems from a read error. The chain uses TRBV18 and TRBJ2-2; D gene ambiguous. Looked up from germline, CDR1 is KGHSH and CDR2 is LQKENI. This CDR3 contains 13 residues. V shed 0 bases and J shed 6 bases, with 5 bases lying between them. CDR3 sequence (DNA): TGTGCCAGCTCACCACCGATTCCCGGGGAGCTGTTTTTA. This codes for CASSPPIPGELFL.

This clonotype was detected a few times. The chain joins TRBV27 to TRBJ2-7; 8 bases align to TRBD1. This CDR3 is 13 amino acids long. Germline V gene data show CDR1 as MNHEY and CDR2 as SMNVEV (reference sequence). Trimming took 8 bases from V and 3 from J; bases not matched to a gene: 6. CDR3 nucleotide sequence: TGTGCCAGCTTCGGACAGGGTGTCTACGAGCAGTACTTC. Translating gives CASFGQGVYEQYF.

The V call is TRBV6-1, the J call TRBJ1-3, with D uncertain. This CDR3 has 15 residues. Germline V gene data show CDR1 as MNHNS and CDR2 as SASEGT. Trimming removed 7 bases from V and 4 bases from J, with 17 bases in between. CDR3 loop: CASTRSSTSGNTIYF. DNA for the CDR3: TGTGCCAGCACCCGAAGCTCGACGTCAGGAAACACCATATATTTT.

There are many counts of this clonotype. The V and J genes are TRBV28 and TRBJ2-2; no reliable D call. Germline V gene sequence: CDR1 MDHEN, CDR2 SYDVKM. V lost 4 bases and J 6 bases, leaving 12 bases between the germline ends. This CDR3 contains 14 residues. The CDR3 nucleotides are TGTGCCAGCAGTTATTTACGGGCGGCCGGGGAGCTGTTTTTT. Translating it yields CASSYLRAAGELFF.

The J gene is TRBJ1-3, the V gene TRBV27, with D unresolved. CDR1 and CDR2 (germline): MNHEY, SMNVEV (reference sequence). The CDR3 spans 14 residues. Trimming cost V 4 bases and J 8 bases, with 15 bases left between them. CDR3 amino acids: CASSSKRWADTIYF. Here the CDR3 DNA reads TGTGCCAGCAGTTCAAAGCGGTGGGCGGACACCATATATTTT.

The chain recombines TRBV7-3 with TRBJ1-1; D is unresolved. V was pared by 1 base and J by 1 base, with 7 bases between. This CDR3 is 14 amino acids long. Per the germline V gene, CDR1 is SGHTA and CDR2 is FQGTGA. CDR3 in amino acids: CASSLNGRNTEAFF. The CDR3 nucleotides are TGTGCCAGCAGCTTAAATGGGAGGAACACTGAAGCTTTCTTT. Combining the CDR3 with reference TRBV7-3 and TRBJ1-1 gives the whole variable domain GAGVSQTPSNKVTEKGKYVELRCDPISGHTALYWYRQSLGQGPEFLIYFQGTGAADDSGLPNDRFFAVRPEGSVSTLKIQRTERGDSAVYLCASSLNGRNTEAFFGQGTRLTVV.

CDR3 nucleotides: TGTGCCAGCAGCTTGGCGGGAGGGCCCTCTGGGGCCAACGTCCTGACTTTC. This translates into CASSLAGGPSGANVLTF. This chain uses TRBV7-9 with TRBJ2-6, with 9 bases lining up with TRBD2. The germline CDR1 and CDR2 sequences are SEHNR and FQNEAQ (reference sequence). With V trimmed by 3 bases and J by 0 bases, 3 bases remained unmatched. The CDR3 runs to 17 residues.

The chain recombines TRBV7-8 with TRBJ2-1; 8 bases agree with TRBD2. The CDR3 spans 16 residues. Germline V gene sequence: CDR1 SGHVS, CDR2 FQNEAQ. The ends lost 2 bases at V and 2 bases at J; junction bases unmatched: 5. The CDR3 DNA reads TGTGCCAGCAGCTTATTATCAGCGGGAGCCTACAATGAGCAGTTCTTC. Amino acid sequence: CASSLLSAGAYNEQFF.